The next 9 T cell receptor beta chains were all read from a single sample in a study of T-cell reconstitution after alpha-beta-depleted transplantation in children. Preparation of the TCRbeta library involved a method that used unique molecular identifiers. TCRdb reprocessed the PCR reads via MiXCR and lists one record per CDR3 protein. This table has roughly 120,000 distinct CDR3 sequences, about a tenth appearing once. The sequencing here drew on PBMCs, taken before TCRalphabeta/CD19-depleted stem cell transplant. All receptors come from a boy between 2 and 10 years old with acute lymphoblastic leukemia, due to receive a stem cell transplant.

This clonotype was found a few times. The chain is built from TRBV5-1 and TRBJ2-1, with D hard to call. The CDR3 extends over 12 amino acids. Trimming left V 4 bases short and J 8 bases short, with 10 bases between. The germline V gene has CDR1 SGHRS and CDR2 YFSETQ. CDR3: CASSLTLDEQFF. CDR3 sequence (DNA): TGCGCCAGCAGCCTGACGCTGGATGAGCAGTTCTTC.

This rearrangement joins TRBV5-1 to TRBJ2-2, with TRBD2 as a possible D gene (6 bases). The V gene's germline CDR1 is SGHRS and CDR2 YFSETQ. The V and J ends lost 4 bases and 4 bases respectively, with 8 bases between them. The CDR3 runs to 13 residues. For the CDR3, the DNA is TGCGCCAGCAGCGAGGAGGGCACCGGGGAGCTGTTTTTT. Translated, it gives CASSEEGTGELFF.

The chain employs TRBV27 and TRBJ2-7; 7 bases map to TRBD1. The germline gives CDR1 MNHEY, CDR2 SMNVEV (reference sequence). Trimming at V came to 6 bases and at J to 3 bases, leaving 8 bases not matched to a gene. This CDR3 contains 14 residues. CDR3 bases: TGTGCCAGCAGCCCTCGGGACAGTTACTACGAGCAGTACTTC. As protein: CASSPRDSYYEQYF.

This clonotype was picked up many times. The V and J genes are TRBV5-1 and TRBJ2-5, with 8 nucleotides matching TRBD1. V shed 4 bases and J 3 bases; nucleotides not matched to a gene: 8. In germline, CDR1 is SGHRS, CDR2 YFSETQ. The CDR3 has 15 residues. The CDR3 spells CASSPGTGTEETQYF. The CDR3 bases are TGCGCCAGCAGCCCAGGGACAGGAACTGAAGAGACCCAGTACTTC.

This clonotype showed up just a few times. The genes are TRBV15 and TRBJ1-2, with 12 bases fitting TRBD1. The CDR3 totals 17 residues. The germline V gene has CDR1 LNHNV and CDR2 YYDKDF (reference sequence). With 0 bases clipped from V and 8 bases from J, the junction kept 10 bases outside the gene matches. The chain's CDR3 is CATSRDGSGTGGGGYTF. The DNA of the CDR3 is TGTGCCACCAGCAGAGATGGATCCGGGACAGGGGGCGGAGGCTACACCTTC.

The chain uses TRBV2 and TRBJ2-3, with D hard to call. Germline loops: CDR1 SNHLY, CDR2 FYNNEI. The CDR3 has 14 amino acids. V gave up 2 bases and J gave up 4 bases, with 10 bases separating them. CDR3 bases: TGTGCCAGCAGTGAATTAATCCGGGCAGATACGCAGTATTTT. Protein product: CASSELIRADTQYF.

The chain is built from TRBV12-3 or TRBV12-4 and TRBJ2-5, with D perhaps TRBD1 or TRBD2 (6 bases each). Trimming stripped 9 bases from V and 0 bases from J, with 17 bases between. The CDR3 sequence is 15 residues long. The CDR3 reads CASTSAGGDQETQYF. The DNA for the CDR3 is TGTGCCAGTACCTCCGCCGGGGGCGACCAAGAGACCCAGTACTTC.

This chain joins TRBV5-1 and TRBJ2-7; a possible D gene is TRBD1 (6 bases). Trimming shortened V by 4 bases and J by 7 bases, and 15 bases separated the two germline ends. This CDR3 has 13 amino acids. The germline gives CDR1 SGHRS, CDR2 YFSETQ. The CDR3 nucleotides read TGCGCCAGCAGCCTTAGCGTTCAGGGGGAGCAGTACTTC. It translates to CASSLSVQGEQYF.

The genes are TRBV29-1 and TRBJ2-1, with 10 bases fitting TRBD2. Germline CDR1 and CDR2: SQVTM and ANQGSEA. With V trimmed by 1 base and J by 2 bases, 2 bases remained unmatched. This CDR3 spans 15 amino acids. The CDR3 DNA follows: TGCAGCGTTGAAGGACTAGCGGGCCCCTACAATGAGCAGTTCTTC. This sequence encodes CSVEGLAGPYNEQFF.